This TCR beta chain was sequenced in a study of T cells in Graves' hyperthyroidism and ophthalmopathy. Findings and limits, study-wide: Also found in blood were most expanded thyroid clonotypes above 0.001.

Across 18 months, stable Graves' hyperthyroidism was marked by no progression to ophthalmopathy. Patients between 18 and 65 years old had hyperthyroidism, newly diagnosed and lasting under 2 months. Patients were excluded because of uncontrolled infection, other autoimmune disease, pregnancy or lactation. The CDR3 contains 15 residues. V dropped 1 base and J dropped 2 bases, with 10 bases sitting between them. Per the germline V gene, CDR1 is SEHNR and CDR2 is FQNEAQ (reference sequence). The table lists this clonotype with many counts. Its matching antigen is unknown. Amplified TCR beta CDR3 regions came from RNA transcripts. TCR CDR3 underwent first-round RT-PCR with the HTBI primer set. TCRdb processed the multiplex PCR reads anew with MiXCR; each CDR3 protein has one entry. This table has under 650,000 distinct CDR3 sequences, 15% to 20% appearing once.

The source is a young woman with Graves' hyperthyroidism. Sequenced material: blood. J is TRBJ2-3 and V is TRBV7-9; TRBD2 might be the D (6 bases). The DNA for the CDR3 is TGTGCCAGCAGCTTAGGGGGAGGAGACACAGATACGCAGTATTTT. Amino acids: CASSLGGGDTDTQYF. The full variable domain, in which reference TRBV7-9 and TRBJ2-3 provide the parts outside the CDR3, is DTGVSQNPRHKITKRGQNVTFRCDPISEHNRLYWYRQTLGQGPEFLTYFQNEAQLEKSRLLSDRFSAERPKGSFSTLEIQRTEQGDSAMYLCASSLGGGDTDTQYFGPGTRLTVL.